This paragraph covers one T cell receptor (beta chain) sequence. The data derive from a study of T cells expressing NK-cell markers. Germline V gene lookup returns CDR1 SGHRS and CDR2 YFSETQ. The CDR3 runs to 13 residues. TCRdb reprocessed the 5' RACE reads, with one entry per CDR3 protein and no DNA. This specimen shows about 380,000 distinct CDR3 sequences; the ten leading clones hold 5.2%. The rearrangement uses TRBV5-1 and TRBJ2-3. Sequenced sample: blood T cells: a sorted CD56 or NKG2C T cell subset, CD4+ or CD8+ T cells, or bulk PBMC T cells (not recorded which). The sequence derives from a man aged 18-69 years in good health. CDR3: CASSYQSTDTQYF.